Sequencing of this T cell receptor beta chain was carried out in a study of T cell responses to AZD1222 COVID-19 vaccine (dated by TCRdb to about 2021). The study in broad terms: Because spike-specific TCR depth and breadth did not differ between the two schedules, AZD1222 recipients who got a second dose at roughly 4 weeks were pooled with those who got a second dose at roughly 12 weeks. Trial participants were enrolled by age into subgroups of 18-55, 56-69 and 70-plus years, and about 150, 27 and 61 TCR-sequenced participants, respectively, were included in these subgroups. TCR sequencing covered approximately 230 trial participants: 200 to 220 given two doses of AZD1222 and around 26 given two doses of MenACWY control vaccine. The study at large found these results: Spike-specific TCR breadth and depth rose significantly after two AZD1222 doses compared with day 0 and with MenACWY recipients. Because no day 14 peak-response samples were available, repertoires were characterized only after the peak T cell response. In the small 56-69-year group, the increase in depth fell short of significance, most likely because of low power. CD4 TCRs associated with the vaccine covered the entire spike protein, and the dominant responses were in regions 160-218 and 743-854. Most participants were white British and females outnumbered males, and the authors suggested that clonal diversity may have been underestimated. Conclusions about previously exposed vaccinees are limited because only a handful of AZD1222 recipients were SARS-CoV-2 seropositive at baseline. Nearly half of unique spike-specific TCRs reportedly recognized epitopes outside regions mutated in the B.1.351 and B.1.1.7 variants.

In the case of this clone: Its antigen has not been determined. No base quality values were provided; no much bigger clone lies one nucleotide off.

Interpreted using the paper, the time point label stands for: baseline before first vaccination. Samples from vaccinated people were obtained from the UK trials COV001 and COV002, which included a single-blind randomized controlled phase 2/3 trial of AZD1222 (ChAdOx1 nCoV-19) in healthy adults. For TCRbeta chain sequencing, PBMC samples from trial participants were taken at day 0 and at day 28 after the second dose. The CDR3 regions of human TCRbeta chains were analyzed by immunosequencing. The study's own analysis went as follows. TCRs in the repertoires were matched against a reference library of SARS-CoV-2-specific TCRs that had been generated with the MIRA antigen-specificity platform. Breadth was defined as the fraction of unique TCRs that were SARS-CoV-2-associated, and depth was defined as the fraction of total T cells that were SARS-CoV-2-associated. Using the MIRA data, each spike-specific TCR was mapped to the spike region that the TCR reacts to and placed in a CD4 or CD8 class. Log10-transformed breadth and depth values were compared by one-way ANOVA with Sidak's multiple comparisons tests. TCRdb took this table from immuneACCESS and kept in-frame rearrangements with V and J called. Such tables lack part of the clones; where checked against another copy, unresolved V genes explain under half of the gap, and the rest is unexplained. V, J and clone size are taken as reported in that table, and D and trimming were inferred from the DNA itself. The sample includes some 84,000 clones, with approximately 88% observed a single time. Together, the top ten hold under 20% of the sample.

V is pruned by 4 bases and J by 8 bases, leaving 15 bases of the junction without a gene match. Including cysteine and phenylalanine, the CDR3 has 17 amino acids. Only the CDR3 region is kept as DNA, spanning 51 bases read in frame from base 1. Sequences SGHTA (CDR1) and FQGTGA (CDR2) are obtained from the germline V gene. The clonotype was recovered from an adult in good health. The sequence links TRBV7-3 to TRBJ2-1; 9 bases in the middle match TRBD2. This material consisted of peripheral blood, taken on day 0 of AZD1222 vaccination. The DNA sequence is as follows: TGTGCCAGCAGCTCATCCCACGGGGCGGGAGGGATGGATGAGCAGTTCTTC. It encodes CASSSSHGAGGMDEQFF.